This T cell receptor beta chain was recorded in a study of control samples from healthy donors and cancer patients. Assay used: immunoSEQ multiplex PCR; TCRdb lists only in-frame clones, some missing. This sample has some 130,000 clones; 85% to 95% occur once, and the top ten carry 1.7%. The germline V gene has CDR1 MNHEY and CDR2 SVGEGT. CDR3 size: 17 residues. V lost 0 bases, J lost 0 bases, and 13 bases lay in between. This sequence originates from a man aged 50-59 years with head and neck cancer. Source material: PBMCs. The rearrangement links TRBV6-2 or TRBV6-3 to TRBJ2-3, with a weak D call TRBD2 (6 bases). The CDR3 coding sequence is TGTGCCAGCAGTTACTCGAATAGGCGGGAAAGCACAGATACGCAGTATTTT. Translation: CASSYSNRRESTDTQYF.